This T cell receptor beta chain was captured in a study of identical twins. One entry per CDR3 protein, called by TCRdb with MiXCR from the 5' RACE reads. Among around 280,000 distinct CDR3 sequences listed, about 8.1% were seen once. CDR3 length equals 15 residues. J lost 8 bases, V lost 4 bases, and 8 bases had no gene match. The germline V gene has CDR1 MRHNA and CDR2 SNTAGT. A few counts support this clonotype. This sample was also put to use in a study of yellow fever vaccine responses in identical twins.

The specimen was memory (CD45RO+) T cells sorted from blood. The receptor's source is a woman aged 18-29 years in good health. The V call is TRBV6-4, the J call TRBJ1-6, with 7 bases aligning to TRBD1. The CDR3 DNA follows: TGTGCCAGCAGTGCCGGGACCAGGGGGGATTCACCCCTCCACTTT. It specifies CASSAGTRGDSPLHF.